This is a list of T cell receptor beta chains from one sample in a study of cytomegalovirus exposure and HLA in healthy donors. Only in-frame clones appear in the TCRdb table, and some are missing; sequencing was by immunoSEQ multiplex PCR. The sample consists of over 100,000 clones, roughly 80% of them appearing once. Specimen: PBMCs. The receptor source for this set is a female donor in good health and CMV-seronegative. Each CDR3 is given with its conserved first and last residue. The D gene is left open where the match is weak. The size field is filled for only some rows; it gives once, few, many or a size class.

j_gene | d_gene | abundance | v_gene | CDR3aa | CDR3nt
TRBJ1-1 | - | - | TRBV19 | CASSTPWAGRSNTEAFF | TGTGCCAGTAGTACCCCTTGGGCAGGGCGATCGAACACTGAAGCTTTCTTT
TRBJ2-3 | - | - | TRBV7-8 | CASSRPLAYSTDTQYF | TGTGCCAGCAGCCGCCCTCTAGCGTACAGCACAGATACGCAGTATTTT
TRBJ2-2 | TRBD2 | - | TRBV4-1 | CASSRGLAGTGELFF | TGCGCCAGCAGCCGTGGACTAGCGGGCACCGGGGAGCTGTTTTTT
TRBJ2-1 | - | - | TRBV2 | CASSGAGNEQFF | TGTGCCAGCAGTGGTGCGGGCAATGAGCAGTTCTTC
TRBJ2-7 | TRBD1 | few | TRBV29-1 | CSVTRPGQGSYEQYF | TGCAGCGTAACAAGACCGGGACAGGGATCCTACGAGCAGTACTTC
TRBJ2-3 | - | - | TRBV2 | CATTGTSSTDTQYF | TGTGCCACCACCGGGACTTCGAGCACAGATACGCAGTATTTT
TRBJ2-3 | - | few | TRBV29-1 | CSVEGGGRGTDTQYF | TGCAGCGTTGAAGGGGGAGGACGGGGCACAGATACGCAGTATTTT
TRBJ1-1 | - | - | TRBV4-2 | CASSPQQTLNTEAFF | TGTGCCAGCAGCCCGCAACAGACCTTGAACACTGAAGCTTTCTTT
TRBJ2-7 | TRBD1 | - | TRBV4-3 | CASSQEGIGASSGQSYEQYF | TGCGCCAGCAGCCAAGAAGGGATTGGAGCATCGTCGGGACAGAGCTACGAGCAGTACTTC
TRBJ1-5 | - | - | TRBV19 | CASNPGAVSQPQHF | TGTGCCAGTAATCCAGGGGCAGTGAGTCAGCCCCAGCATTTT
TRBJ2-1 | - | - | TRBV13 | CASSLLGASGKDEQFF | TGTGCCAGCAGCTTACTGGGGGCCAGCGGGAAGGATGAGCAGTTCTTC